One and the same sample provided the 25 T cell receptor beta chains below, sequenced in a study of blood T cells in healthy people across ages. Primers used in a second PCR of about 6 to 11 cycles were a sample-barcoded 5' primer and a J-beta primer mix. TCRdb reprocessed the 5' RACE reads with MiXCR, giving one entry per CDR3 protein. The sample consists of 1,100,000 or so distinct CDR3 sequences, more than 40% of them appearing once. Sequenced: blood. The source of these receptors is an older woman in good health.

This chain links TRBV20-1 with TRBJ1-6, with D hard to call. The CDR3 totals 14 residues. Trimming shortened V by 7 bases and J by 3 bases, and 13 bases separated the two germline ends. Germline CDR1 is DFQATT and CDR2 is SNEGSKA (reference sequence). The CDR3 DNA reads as TGCAGTGGGTCGGGAGAGGACTATAATTCACCCCTCCACTTT. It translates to CSGSGEDYNSPLHF.

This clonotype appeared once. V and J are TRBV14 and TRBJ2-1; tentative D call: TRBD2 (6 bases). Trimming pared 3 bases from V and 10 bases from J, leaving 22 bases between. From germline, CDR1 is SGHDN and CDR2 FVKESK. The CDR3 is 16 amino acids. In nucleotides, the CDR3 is TGTGCCAGCAGCCAGAGGGTAGCGGCCCACCGAGAGGAGCAGTTCTTC. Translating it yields CASSQRVAAHREEQFF.

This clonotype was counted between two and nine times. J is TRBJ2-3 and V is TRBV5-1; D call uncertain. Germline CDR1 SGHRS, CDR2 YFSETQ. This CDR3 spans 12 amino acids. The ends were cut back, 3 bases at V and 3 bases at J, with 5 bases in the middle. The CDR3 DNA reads TGCGCCAGCAGCTCTGCGACAGATACGCAGTATTTT. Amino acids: CASSSATDTQYF.

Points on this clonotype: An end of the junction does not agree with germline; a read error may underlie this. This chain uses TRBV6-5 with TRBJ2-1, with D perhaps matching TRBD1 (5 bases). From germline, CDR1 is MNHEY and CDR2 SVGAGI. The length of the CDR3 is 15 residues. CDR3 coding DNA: TGTGCCAGCAGTTACCAGGGCCCCTCCTGCAATGAGCAGTTCTTC. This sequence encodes CASSYQGPSCNEQFF.

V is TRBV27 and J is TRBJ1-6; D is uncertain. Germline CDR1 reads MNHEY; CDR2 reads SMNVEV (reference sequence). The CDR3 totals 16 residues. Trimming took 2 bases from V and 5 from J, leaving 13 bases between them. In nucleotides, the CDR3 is TGTGCCAGCAGTTTACTCTATAGAGGGAATAATTCACCCCTCCACTTT. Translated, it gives CASSLLYRGNNSPLHF.

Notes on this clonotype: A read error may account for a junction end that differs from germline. The CDR3 loop reads CAGSLVSGRIFAETQYF. As DNA, the CDR3 is TGTGCCGGCAGTTTAGTTAGCGGGAGGATTTTCGCGGAGACCCAGTACTTC. The chain carries TRBV28 and TRBJ2-5; 10 positions agree with TRBD2. The CDR3 extends over 17 amino acids. CDR1 is MDHEN and CDR2 is SYDVKM in the germline V gene.

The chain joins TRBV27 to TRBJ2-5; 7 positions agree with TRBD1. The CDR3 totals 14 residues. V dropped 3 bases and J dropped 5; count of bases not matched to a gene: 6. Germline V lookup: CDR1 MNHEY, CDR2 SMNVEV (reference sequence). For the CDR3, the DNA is TGTGCCAGCAGTTTTAAGGGGGCTGGGGAGACCCAGTACTTC. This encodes CASSFKGAGETQYF.

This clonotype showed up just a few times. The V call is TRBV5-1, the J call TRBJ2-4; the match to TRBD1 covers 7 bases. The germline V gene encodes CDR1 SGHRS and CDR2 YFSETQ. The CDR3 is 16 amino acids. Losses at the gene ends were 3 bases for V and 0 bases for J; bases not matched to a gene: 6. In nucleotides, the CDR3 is TGCGCCAGCAGCTCGGGACAGTCGATAGCCAAAAACATTCAGTACTTC. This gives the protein CASSSGQSIAKNIQYF.

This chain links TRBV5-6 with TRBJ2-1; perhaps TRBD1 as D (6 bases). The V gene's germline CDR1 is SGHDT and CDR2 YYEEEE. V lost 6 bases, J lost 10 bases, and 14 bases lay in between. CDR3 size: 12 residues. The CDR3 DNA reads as TGTGCCAGCAATACAGGGATGGGGGAGCAGTTCTTC. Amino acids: CASNTGMGEQFF.

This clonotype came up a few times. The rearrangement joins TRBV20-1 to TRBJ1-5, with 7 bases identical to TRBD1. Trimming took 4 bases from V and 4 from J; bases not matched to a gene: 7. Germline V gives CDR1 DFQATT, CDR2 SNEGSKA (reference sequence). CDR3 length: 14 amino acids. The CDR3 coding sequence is TGCAGTGCTACACGGACAGGAGTTAATCAGCCCCAGCATTTT. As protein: CSATRTGVNQPQHF.

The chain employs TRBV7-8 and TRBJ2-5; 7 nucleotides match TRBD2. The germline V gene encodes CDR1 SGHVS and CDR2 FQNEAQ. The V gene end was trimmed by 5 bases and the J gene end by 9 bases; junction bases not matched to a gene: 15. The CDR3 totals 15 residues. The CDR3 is CASSPLAHRAGAQYF. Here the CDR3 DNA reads TGTGCCAGCAGCCCACTAGCGCACCGCGCCGGGGCCCAGTACTTC. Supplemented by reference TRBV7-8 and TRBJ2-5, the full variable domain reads GAGVSQSPRYKVAKRGQDVALRCDPISGHVSLFWYQQALGQGPEFLTYFQNEAQLDKSGLPSDRFFAERPEGSVSTLKIQRTQQEDSAVYLCASSPLAHRAGAQYFGPGTRLLVL.

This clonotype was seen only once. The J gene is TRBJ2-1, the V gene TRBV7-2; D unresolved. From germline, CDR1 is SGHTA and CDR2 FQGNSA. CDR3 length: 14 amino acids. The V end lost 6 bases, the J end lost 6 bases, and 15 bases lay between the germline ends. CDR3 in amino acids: CASSLSGVLNEQFF. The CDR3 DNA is TGTGCCAGCAGTTTATCGGGCGTCCTCAATGAGCAGTTCTTC.

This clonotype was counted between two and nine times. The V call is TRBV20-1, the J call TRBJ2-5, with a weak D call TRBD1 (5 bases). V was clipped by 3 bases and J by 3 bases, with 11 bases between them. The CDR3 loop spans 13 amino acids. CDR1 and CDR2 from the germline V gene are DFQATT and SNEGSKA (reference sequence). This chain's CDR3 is CSASYRQEETQYF. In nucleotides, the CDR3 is TGCAGTGCTAGTTACAGGCAGGAAGAGACCCAGTACTTC.

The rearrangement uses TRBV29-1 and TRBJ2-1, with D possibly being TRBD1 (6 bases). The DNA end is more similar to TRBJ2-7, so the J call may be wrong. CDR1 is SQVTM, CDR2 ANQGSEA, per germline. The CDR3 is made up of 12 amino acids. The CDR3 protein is CSVSGQGGEQYF. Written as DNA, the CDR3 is TGCAGCGTTTCAGGGCAAGGGGGCGAGCAGTACTTC.

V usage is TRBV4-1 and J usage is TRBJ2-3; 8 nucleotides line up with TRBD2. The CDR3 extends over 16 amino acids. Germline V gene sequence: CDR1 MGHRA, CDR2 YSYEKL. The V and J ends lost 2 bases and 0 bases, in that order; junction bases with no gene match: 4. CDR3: CASSQTRLASTDTQYF. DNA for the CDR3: TGCGCCAGCAGCCAAACCCGACTAGCGAGCACAGATACGCAGTATTTT.

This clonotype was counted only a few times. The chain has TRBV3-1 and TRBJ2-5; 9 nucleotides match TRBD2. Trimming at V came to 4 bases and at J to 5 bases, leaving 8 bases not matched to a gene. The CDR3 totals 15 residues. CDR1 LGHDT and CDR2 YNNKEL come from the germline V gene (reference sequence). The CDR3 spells CASSRRSGRTETQYF. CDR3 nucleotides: TGTGCCAGCAGCCGCCGGAGCGGGAGGACTGAGACCCAGTACTTC.

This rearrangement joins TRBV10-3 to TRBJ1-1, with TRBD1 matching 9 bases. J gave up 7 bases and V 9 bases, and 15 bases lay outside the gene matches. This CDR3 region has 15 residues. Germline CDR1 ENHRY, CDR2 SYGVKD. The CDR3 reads CAMGTTGGFSGEAFF. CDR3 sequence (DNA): TGTGCCATGGGAACGACAGGGGGGTTTAGTGGTGAAGCTTTCTTT.

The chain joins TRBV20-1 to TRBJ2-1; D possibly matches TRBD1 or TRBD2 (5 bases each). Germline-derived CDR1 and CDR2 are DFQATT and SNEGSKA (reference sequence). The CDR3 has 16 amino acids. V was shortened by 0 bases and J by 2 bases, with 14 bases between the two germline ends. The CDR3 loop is CSARDRGGPTYNEQFF. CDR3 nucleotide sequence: TGCAGTGCTAGAGATAGGGGCGGGCCTACCTACAATGAGCAGTTCTTC.

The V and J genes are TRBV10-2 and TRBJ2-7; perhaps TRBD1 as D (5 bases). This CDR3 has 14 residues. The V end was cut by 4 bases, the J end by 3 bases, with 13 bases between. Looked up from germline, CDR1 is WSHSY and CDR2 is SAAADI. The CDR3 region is CASSATEFYYEQYF. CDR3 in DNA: TGCGCCAGCAGTGCGACAGAGTTTTACTACGAGCAGTACTTC.

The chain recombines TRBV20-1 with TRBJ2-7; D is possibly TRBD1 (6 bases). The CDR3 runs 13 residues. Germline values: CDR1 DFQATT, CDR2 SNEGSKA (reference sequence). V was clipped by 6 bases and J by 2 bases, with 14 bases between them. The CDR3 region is CSAPGAETYEQYF. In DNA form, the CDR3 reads TGCAGTGCCCCAGGGGCGGAAACCTACGAGCAGTACTTC.

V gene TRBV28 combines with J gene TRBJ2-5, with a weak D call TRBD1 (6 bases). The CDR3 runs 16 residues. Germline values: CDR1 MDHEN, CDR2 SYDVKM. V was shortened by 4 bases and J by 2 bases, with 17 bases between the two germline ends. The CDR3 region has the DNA TGTGCCAGCAGTTCCACCACCACAGGGCCACAAGAGACCCAGTACTTC. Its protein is CASSSTTTGPQETQYF.

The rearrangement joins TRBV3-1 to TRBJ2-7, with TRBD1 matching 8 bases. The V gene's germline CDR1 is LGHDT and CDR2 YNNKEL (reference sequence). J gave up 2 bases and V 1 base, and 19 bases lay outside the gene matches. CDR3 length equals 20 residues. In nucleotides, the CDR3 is TGTGCCAGCAGCCAAGCCAGACAGGGGCCCGTCATTCACGAGCCCTACGAGCAGTACTTC. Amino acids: CASSQARQGPVIHEPYEQYF.

The DNA for the CDR3 is TGTGCCAGCAGCTTTACCGGACGGATTAACTATGGCTACACCTTC. Its translation is CASSFTGRINYGYTF. This sequence joins TRBV14 and TRBJ1-2; D ambiguous. Germline V gene data show CDR1 as SGHDN and CDR2 as FVKESK. Trimming cost V 5 bases and J 1 base, with 14 bases left between them. The CDR3 length is 15 residues. The variable domain in full, with the rest retrieved from reference TRBV14 and TRBJ1-2, is EAGVTQFPSHSVIEKGQTVTLRCDPISGHDNLYWYRRVMGKEIKFLLHFVKESKQDESGMPNNRFLAERTGGTYSTLKVQPAELEDSGVYFCASSFTGRINYGYTFGSGTRLTVV.

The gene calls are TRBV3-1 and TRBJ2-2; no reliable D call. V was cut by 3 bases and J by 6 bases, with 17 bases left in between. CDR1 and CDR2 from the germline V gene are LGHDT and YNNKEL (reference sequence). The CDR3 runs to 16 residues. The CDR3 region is CASSQSVGGRAGELFF. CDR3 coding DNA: TGTGCCAGCAGCCAGTCCGTCGGCGGACGGGCCGGGGAGCTGTTTTTT.

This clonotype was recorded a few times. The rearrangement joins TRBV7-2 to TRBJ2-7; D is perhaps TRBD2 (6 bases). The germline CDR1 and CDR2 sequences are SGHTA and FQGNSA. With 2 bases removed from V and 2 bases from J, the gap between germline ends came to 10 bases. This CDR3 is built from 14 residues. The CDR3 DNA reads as TGTGCCAGCAGCTTATCTAGCGATCCCTACGAGCAGTACTTC. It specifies CASSLSSDPYEQYF.